This T cell receptor (beta chain) was sequenced during a study of T cell responses to AZD1222 COVID-19 vaccine. Overall study results and limits: The breadth and depth of Spike-specific TCRs increased once two AZD1222 doses had been given. White British donors predominated, females outnumbered males, and clonal diversity was possibly underestimated. Just 5 to 7 people given AZD1222 tested seropositive at baseline.

This CDR3 has 15 residues. Germline lookup yields CDR1 SGHTA and CDR2 FQGNSA. The trim removed 4 bases at V and 6 bases at J, leaving 7 bases unmatched. Some second doses came at about 4 weeks and others at about 12 weeks; these were pooled. TCRdb keeps only in-frame clones here, not all; method: immunoSEQ multiplex PCR. The sample consists of around 110,000 clones, over 80% of them appearing once. Concerning this clone: Antigen specificity is unknown.

Material: peripheral blood, obtained 28 days after the second AZD1222 dose. The chain has TRBV7-2 and TRBJ1-5, with TRBD1 matching 9 bases. The TCR originated in an adult who received the AZD1222 COVID-19 vaccine. CDR3 DNA: TGTGCCAGCAGCTCACAGGGGGCGAGAGGTCAGCCCCAGCATTTT. This translates into CASSSQGARGQPQHF. The full variable domain, completed using reference TRBV7-2 and TRBJ1-5, is GAGVSQSPSNKVTEKGKDVELRCDPISGHTALYWYRQSLGQGLEFLIYFQGNSAPDKSGLPSDRFSAERTGGSVSTLTIQRTQQEDSAVYLCASSSQGARGQPQHFGDGTRLSIL.